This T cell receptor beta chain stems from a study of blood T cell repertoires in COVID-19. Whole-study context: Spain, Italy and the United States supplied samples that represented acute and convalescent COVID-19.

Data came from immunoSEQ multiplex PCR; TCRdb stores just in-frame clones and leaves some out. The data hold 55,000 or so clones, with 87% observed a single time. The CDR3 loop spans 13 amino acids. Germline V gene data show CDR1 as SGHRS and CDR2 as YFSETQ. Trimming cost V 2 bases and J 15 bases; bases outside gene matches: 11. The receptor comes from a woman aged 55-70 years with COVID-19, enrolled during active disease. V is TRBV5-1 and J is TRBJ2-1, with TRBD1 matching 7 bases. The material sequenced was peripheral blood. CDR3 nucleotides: TGCGCCAGCAGCTTAGAGGGGGCCCTCCTGCGGTTCTTC. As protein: CASSLEGALLRFF.